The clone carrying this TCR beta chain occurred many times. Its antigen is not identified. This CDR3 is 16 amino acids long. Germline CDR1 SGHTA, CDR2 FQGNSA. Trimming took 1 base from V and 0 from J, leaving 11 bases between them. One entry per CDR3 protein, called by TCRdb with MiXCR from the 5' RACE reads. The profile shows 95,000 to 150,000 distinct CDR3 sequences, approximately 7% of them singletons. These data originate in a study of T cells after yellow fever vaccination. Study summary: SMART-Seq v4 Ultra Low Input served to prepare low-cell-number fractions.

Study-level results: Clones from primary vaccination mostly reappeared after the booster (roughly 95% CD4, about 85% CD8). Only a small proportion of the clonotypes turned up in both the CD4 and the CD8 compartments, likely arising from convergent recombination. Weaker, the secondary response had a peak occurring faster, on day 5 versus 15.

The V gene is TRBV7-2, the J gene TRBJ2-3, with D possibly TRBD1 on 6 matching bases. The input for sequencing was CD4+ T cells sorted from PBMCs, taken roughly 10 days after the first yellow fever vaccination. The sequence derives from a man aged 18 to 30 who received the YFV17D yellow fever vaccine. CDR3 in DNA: TGTGCCAGCAGCTTAGTATCTAGGGGGAGCACAGATACGCAGTATTTT. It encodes CASSLVSRGSTDTQYF.